This T cell receptor (beta chain) was retrieved from a study of shared clonotypes between healthy human individuals. CDR3 length equals 13 residues. Germline V gene data show CDR1 as PRHDT and CDR2 as FYEKMQ (reference sequence). V shed 5 bases and J shed 1 base, with 8 bases lying between them. TCRdb's copy holds only in-frame clones and misses some; the assay was immunoSEQ multiplex PCR. The table has some 630,000 clones, approximately 96% seen once. Naive CD8 cells lacked CD45RO, underwent positive selection for CCR7 and left out terminally differentiated effector memory CD45RA+ cells. Sequenced input: naive CD8+ T cells sorted from blood. V usage is TRBV13 and J usage is TRBJ1-1; no firm D call. This receptor was taken from a woman between 25 and 40 years old in good health. The CDR3 is CASSPIPNTEAFF. CDR3 in DNA: TGTGCCAGCAGCCCTATTCCGAACACTGAAGCTTTCTTT.